The sequence of this TCR beta chain was determined in a study of response to subunit inactivated influenza vaccine. Study-level results: The authors offered the suggestion that each seasonal influenza vaccination recruits few new T cells.

Using its own MiXCR run on the RT-PCR reads, TCRdb lists one record per CDR3 protein. The sample holds roughly 170,000 distinct CDR3 sequences, 7.5% to 10% seen once. As concerns this clonotype: The antigen is not known.

The CDR3 runs 16 residues. V shed 3 bases and J shed 1 base, with 14 bases lying between them. From germline, CDR1 is SGHDN and CDR2 FVKESK. The genes are TRBV14 and TRBJ2-3, with D maybe TRBD2 (6 bases). The TCR originated in a man aged 50 to 60 who received an inactivated influenza vaccine. The source was non-naive T cells sorted from PBMCs, collected on the day of vaccination. This chain's CDR3 is CASSQPRGSRTDTQYF. The CDR3 DNA follows: TGTGCCAGCAGCCAGCCCCGGGGGTCCCGCACAGATACGCAGTATTTT.